One sample yielded the 6 T cell receptor beta chains listed below, sequenced in a study of cytomegalovirus exposure and HLA in healthy donors. Primers for the PCR totalled 60 Vbeta and 13 Jbeta. Measured with immunoSEQ multiplex PCR; TCRdb has only the in-frame clones, and not every one. The sample has about 150,000 clones; more than 80% are singletons. The sequencing input was PBMCs. Source of these receptors: a male donor in good health and CMV-seronegative.

The chain combines TRBV19 with TRBJ1-3; D not certain. Looked up from germline, CDR1 is LNHDA and CDR2 is SQIVND (reference sequence). V lost 10 bases and J lost 0, with 13 bases in between. The CDR3 sequence is 14 residues long. CDR3 amino acids: CATAAGNSGNTIYF. The DNA for the CDR3 is TGTGCCACCGCCGCGGGCAACTCTGGAAACACCATATATTTT.

The chain combines TRBV6-6 with TRBJ1-2, with D perhaps matching TRBD1 (5 bases). Trimming shortened V by 6 bases and J by 4 bases, and 21 bases separated the two germline ends. Germline values: CDR1 MNHNY, CDR2 SVGAGI (reference sequence). The CDR3 length is 16 residues. Here the CDR3 reads CASSHTPSDGTYGYTF. For the CDR3, the DNA is TGTGCCAGCAGCCACACCCCTAGCGACGGGACCTATGGCTACACCTTC.

This chain uses TRBV7-9 with TRBJ1-5, with D possibly matching TRBD1 (5 bases). The V gene's germline CDR1 is SEHNR and CDR2 FQNEAQ (reference sequence). This CDR3 has 14 residues. Trimming cost V 3 bases and J 7 bases, with 13 bases left between them. CDR3 loop: CASSFGGLGQPQHF. The CDR3 nucleotides are TGTGCCAGCAGCTTTGGGGGGTTAGGCCAGCCCCAGCATTTT.

The chain uses TRBV28 and TRBJ1-4; 9 positions agree with TRBD1. Germline V gives CDR1 MDHEN, CDR2 SYDVKM. CDR3 length: 15 amino acids. V gave up 5 bases and J gave up 3 bases; unmatched junction bases: 4. The CDR3 here is CASSIGQGSNEKLFF. CDR3 DNA sequence: TGTGCCAGCAGTATCGGACAGGGGTCTAATGAAAAACTGTTTTTT. Based on the CDR3 plus reference TRBV28 and TRBJ1-4, the full variable domain is DVKVTQSSRYLVKRTGEKVFLECVQDMDHENMFWYRQDPGLGLRLIYFSYDVKMKEKGDIPEGYSVSREKKERFSLILESASTNQTSMYLCASSIGQGSNEKLFFGSGTQLSVL.

This clone has a handful of counts. The V call is TRBV5-4, the J call TRBJ2-3, with 7 bases matching TRBD2. The CDR3 sequence is 16 residues long. CDR1 and CDR2 from the germline V gene are SGHNT and YYREEE (reference sequence). Germline trimming cut 0 bases from V and 6 bases from J; bases unmatched to any gene: 10. The CDR3 bases are TGTGCCAGCAGCTTGGGCCAGGCGGGAGTGGGTGATACGCAGTATTTT. It yields the protein CASSLGQAGVGDTQYF.

This chain uses TRBV5-1 with TRBJ2-7; TRBD1 matches at 10 bases. The CDR3 spans 16 residues. Trimming removed 2 bases from V and 4 bases from J; junction bases left unmatched: 9. Germline loops: CDR1 SGHRS, CDR2 YFSETQ. The CDR3 DNA is TGCGCCAGCAGCTTCGATTCCGGGACAGGGGCTTACGAGCAGTACTTC. Its protein is CASSFDSGTGAYEQYF.